This entry concerns a single TCR beta chain. Its antigen is unknown. Constant-segment primers were used for 5'RACE, and the resulting TCR alpha and TCR beta cDNA libraries carried sample barcodes and UMIs. TCRdb re-derived calls from the 5' RACE reads in MiXCR, one entry per CDR3 protein. The sample shows 250,000 to 350,000 distinct CDR3 sequences, about a sixth of them seen only once. The data stem from a study of T-cell memory formation after mild COVID-19. Study details: The study found TCR clusters largely donor specific.

Findings and caveats of the study: There were some responding clones in pre-infection memory, which suggested that cross-reactive memory had joined. Day 15 to 85 contracting clones showed balanced CD4/CD8; later expanders leaned CD4+.

Germline CDR1 and CDR2: MNHEY and SVGEGT. The junction had 8 bases not matched to a gene; V was cut back by 6 bases and J by 4 bases. The CDR3 spans 15 residues. The origin of this receptor is a man between 18 and 35 years old who had mild COVID-19 (a few samples of this study predate the infection). Cell type and time point are not known. The chain couples TRBV6-2 or TRBV6-3 to TRBJ2-1, with 8 bases that match TRBD1. The sample was PBMCs or a T cell subset sorted from them (not recorded which). The chain's CDR3 is CASRSRQGRYNEQFF. CDR3 DNA sequence: TGTGCCAGCAGATCGAGACAGGGGCGGTACAATGAGCAGTTCTTC.